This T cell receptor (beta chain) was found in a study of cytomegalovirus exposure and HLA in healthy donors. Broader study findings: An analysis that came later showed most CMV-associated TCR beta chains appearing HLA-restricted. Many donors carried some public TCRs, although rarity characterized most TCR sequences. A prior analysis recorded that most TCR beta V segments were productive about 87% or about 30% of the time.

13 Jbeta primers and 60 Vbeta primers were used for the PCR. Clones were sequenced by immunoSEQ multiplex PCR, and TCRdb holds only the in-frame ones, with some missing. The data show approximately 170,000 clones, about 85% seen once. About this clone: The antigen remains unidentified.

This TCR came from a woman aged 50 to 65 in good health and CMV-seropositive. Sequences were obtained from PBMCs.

CDR3 DNA sequence: TGCGCCAGCAGCCAAGGCGAGCGGGAGCAGTCCCACGAGCAGTACTTC. Its protein product is CASSQGEREQSHEQYF. The chain is built from TRBV4-3 and TRBJ2-7, with 8 bases that match TRBD2. V lost 1 base, J lost 5 bases, and 10 bases stayed unmatched. CDR1 and CDR2 (germline): LGHNA, YSLEER. The CDR3 totals 16 residues.